These 5 T cell receptor beta chains originate from one sample sequenced in a study of CD8+ T cells in alopecia areata. Extraction and reverse transcription of RNA yielded cDNA as the sequencing template. Using immunoSEQ multiplex PCR, the repertoire was profiled, and TCRdb retains in-frame clones only, with some absent. The sample lists about 90,000 clones; 44% were seen once. The treatment denotes: oral pan-JAK inhibitor, 5-10 mg twice daily. The material sequenced was CD8+ T cells sorted from blood, taken at week 24, from a patient treated with tofacitinib. All receptors come from a human donor with alopecia areata.

The chain employs TRBV29-1 and TRBJ2-7, with TRBD2 identical over 10 bases. This CDR3 has 13 amino acids. Germline V gene lookup returns CDR1 SQVTM and CDR2 ANQGSEA. With V trimmed by 6 bases and J by 4 bases, 6 bases remained unmatched. CDR3 sequence: CSVLGTSEYEQYF. Written as DNA, the CDR3 is TGCAGCGTCTTGGGGACTAGCGAATACGAGCAGTACTTC.

This clone appeared a few times. The chain couples TRBV29-1 to TRBJ2-7, with 10 bases matching TRBD2. Germline assignment: CDR1 SQVTM and CDR2 ANQGSEA. The CDR3 covers 14 residues. V shed 2 bases and J 3 bases; nucleotides not matched to a gene: 4. Here the CDR3 reads CSVEMASGSYEQYF. CDR3 in DNA: TGCAGCGTTGAAATGGCTAGCGGGAGCTACGAGCAGTACTTC.

The V and J genes are TRBV27 and TRBJ2-5, with D perhaps assigned TRBD1 or TRBD2 (5 bases each). CDR1 and CDR2 from the germline V gene are MNHEY and SMNVEV (reference sequence). Trimming took 4 bases from V and 1 from J, leaving 10 bases between them. The CDR3 extends over 14 amino acids. The CDR3 protein is CASSSRGTQETQYF. DNA for the CDR3: TGTGCCAGCAGTTCCCGAGGGACCCAAGAGACCCAGTACTTC.

This clone was found a few times. V and J are TRBV6-4 and TRBJ2-2; 10 bases line up with TRBD2. CDR1 is MRHNA and CDR2 is SNTAGT in the germline V gene. The ends lost 4 bases at V and 1 base at J; junction bases unmatched: 3. The CDR3 spans 16 residues. The CDR3 nucleotides are TGTGCCAGCAGTGCTTGGACTAGCGGGAACACCGGGGAGCTGTTTTTT. Protein sequence: CASSAWTSGNTGELFF.

This chain connects TRBV30 to TRBJ2-1, with 7 nucleotides matching TRBD1. The V gene's germline CDR1 is GTSNPN and CDR2 SVGIG (reference sequence). The CDR3 sequence is 14 residues long. V lost 2 bases to trimming and J lost 2 bases; unmatched junction nucleotides: 3. This CDR3 reads CAWSRGGPYNEQFF. The CDR3 DNA reads TGTGCCTGGAGTAGAGGGGGCCCCTACAATGAGCAGTTCTTC.